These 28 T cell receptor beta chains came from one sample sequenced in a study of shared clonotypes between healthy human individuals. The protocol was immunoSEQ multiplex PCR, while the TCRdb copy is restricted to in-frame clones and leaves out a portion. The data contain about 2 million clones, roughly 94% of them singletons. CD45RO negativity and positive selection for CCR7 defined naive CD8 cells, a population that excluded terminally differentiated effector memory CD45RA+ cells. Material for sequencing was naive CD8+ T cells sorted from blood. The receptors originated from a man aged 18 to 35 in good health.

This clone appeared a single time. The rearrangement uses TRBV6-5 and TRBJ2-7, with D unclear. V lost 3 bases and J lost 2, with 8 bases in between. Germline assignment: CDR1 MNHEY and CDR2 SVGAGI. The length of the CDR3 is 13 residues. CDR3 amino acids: CASSYTETYEQYF. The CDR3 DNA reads TGTGCCAGCAGTTATACAGAAACCTACGAGCAGTACTTC.

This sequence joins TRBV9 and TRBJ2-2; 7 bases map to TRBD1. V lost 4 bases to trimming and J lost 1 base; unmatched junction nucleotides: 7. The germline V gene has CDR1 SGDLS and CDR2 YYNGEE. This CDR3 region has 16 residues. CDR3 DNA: TGTGCCAGCAGCCCAAGAGACAGGGAGAACACCGGGGAGCTGTTTTTT. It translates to CASSPRDRENTGELFF.

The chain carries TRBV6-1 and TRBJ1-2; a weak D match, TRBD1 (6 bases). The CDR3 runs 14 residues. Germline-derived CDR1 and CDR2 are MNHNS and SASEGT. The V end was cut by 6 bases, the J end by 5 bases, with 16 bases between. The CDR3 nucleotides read TGTGCCAGCAGGGGGATGGACAGTGGATATGGCTACACCTTC. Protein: CASRGMDSGYGYTF.

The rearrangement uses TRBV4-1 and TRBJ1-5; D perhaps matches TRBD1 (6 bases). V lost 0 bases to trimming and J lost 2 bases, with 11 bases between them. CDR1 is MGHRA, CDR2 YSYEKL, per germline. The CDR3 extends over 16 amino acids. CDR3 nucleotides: TGCGCCAGCAGCCAAGAATACAGGGTGCGCAATCAGCCCCAGCATTTT. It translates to CASSQEYRVRNQPQHF.

As DNA, the CDR3 is TGTGCCTTCAAATCGGGGACAGATACGCAGTATTTT. Amino acid sequence: CAFKSGTDTQYF. The V gene is TRBV5-4, the J gene TRBJ2-3, with D perhaps TRBD2 (5 bases). The CDR3 loop spans 12 amino acids. V was clipped by 10 bases and J by 3 bases, with 12 bases between them. Germline lookup yields CDR1 SGHNT and CDR2 YYREEE (reference sequence). Filled out from reference TRBV5-4 and TRBJ2-3, the complete variable domain reads ETGVTQSPTHLIKTRGQQVTLRCSSQSGHNTVSWYQQALGQGPQFIFQYYREEENGRGNFPPRFSGLQFPNYSSELNVNALELDDSALYLCAFKSGTDTQYFGPGTRLTVL.

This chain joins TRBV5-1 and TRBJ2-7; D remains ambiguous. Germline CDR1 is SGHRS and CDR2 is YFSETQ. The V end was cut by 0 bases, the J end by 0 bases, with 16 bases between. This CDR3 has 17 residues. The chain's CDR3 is CASSLGQGSWFSYEQYF. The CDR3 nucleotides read TGCGCCAGCAGCTTGGGACAAGGTTCCTGGTTCTCCTACGAGCAGTACTTC.

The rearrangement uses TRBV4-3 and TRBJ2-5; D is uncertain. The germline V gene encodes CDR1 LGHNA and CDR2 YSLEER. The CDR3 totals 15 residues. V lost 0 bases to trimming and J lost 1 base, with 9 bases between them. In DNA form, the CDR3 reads TGCGCCAGCAGCCAAGATGTGGGGTCCCAAGAGACCCAGTACTTC. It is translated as CASSQDVGSQETQYF.

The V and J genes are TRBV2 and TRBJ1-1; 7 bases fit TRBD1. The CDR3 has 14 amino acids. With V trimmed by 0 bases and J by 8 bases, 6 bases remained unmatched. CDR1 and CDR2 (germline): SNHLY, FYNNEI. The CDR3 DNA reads TGTGCCAGCAGTGAAGCCGACAGGGTCTTGGAAGCTTTCTTT. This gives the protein CASSEADRVLEAFF.

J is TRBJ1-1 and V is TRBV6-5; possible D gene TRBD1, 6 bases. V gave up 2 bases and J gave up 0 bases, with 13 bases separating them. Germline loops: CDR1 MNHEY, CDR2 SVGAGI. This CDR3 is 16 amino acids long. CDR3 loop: CASSYGQSLMNTEAFF. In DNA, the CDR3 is TGTGCCAGCAGTTACGGACAGAGTCTCATGAACACTGAAGCTTTCTTT.

DNA for the CDR3: TGTGCCAGCAGGGGCGGACAGGACCTCCTTTGGTACGAGCAGTACTTC. Protein: CASRGGQDLLWYEQYF. The V and J genes are TRBV27 and TRBJ2-7; 7 nucleotides match TRBD1. CDR3 length: 16 residues. The J segment lost 4 bases and the V segment lost 6 bases, leaving 15 bases of the junction unmatched. Germline CDR1 MNHEY, CDR2 SMNVEV (reference sequence).

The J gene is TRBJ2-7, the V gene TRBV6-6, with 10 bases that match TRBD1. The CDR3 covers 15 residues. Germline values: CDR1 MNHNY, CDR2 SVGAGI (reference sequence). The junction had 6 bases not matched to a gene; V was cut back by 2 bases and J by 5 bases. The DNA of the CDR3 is TGTGCCAGCAGTTACCCGACAGGGGGCAGCGACGAGCAGTACTTC. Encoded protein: CASSYPTGGSDEQYF.

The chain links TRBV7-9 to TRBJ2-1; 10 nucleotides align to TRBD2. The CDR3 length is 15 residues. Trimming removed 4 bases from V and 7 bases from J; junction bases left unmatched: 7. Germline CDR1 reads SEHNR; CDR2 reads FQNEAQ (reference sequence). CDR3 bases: TGTGCCAGCAGCTCCGTAGCGGGGGGTTGGAATGAGCAGTTCTTC. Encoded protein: CASSSVAGGWNEQFF. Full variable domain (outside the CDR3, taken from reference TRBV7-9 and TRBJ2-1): DTGVSQNPRHKITKRGQNVTFRCDPISEHNRLYWYRQTLGQGPEFLTYFQNEAQLEKSRLLSDRFSAERPKGSFSTLEIQRTEQGDSAMYLCASSSVAGGWNEQFFGPGTRLTVL.

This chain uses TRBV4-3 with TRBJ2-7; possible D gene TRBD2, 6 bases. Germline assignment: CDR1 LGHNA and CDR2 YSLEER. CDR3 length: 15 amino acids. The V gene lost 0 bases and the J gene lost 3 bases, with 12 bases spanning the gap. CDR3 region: CASSQDRGNIYEQYF. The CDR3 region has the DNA TGCGCCAGCAGCCAAGATCGGGGGAATATCTACGAGCAGTACTTC.

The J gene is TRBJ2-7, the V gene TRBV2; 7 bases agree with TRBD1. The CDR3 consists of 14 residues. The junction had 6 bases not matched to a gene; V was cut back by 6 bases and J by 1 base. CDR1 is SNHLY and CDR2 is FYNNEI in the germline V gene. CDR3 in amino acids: CASSNRGESYEQYF. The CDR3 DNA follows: TGTGCCAGCAGCAACAGGGGAGAGTCCTACGAGCAGTACTTC.

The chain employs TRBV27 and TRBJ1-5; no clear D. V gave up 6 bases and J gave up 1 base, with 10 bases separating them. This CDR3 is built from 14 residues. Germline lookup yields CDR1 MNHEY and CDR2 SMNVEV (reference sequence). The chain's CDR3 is CASREPGSNQPQHF. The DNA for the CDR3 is TGTGCCAGCAGGGAGCCGGGCAGCAATCAGCCCCAGCATTTT.

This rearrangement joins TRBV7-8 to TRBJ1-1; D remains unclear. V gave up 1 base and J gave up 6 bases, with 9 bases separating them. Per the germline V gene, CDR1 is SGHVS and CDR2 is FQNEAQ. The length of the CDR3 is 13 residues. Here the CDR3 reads CASSLESAPEAFF. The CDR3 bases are TGTGCCAGCAGCTTAGAATCTGCCCCTGAAGCTTTCTTT.

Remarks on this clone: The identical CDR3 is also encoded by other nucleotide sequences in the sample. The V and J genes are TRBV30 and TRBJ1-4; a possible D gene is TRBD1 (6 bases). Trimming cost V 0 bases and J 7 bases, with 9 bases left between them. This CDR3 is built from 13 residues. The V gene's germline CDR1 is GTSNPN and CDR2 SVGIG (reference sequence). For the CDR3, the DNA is TGTGCCTGGAGTGTGGAGGGGGGTGAAAAACTGTTTTTT. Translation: CAWSVEGGEKLFF.

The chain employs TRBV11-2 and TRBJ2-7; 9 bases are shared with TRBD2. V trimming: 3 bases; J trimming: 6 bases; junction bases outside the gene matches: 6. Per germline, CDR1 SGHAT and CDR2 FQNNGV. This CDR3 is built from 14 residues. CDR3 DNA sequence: TGTGCCAGCAGCTTCTCGGGACTAGCAATCGAGCAGTACTTC. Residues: CASSFSGLAIEQYF.

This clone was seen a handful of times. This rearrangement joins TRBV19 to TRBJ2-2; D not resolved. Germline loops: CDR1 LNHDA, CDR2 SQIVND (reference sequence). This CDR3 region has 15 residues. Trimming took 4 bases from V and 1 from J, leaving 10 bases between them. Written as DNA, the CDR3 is TGTGCCAGTAGTAGCGACACATTGAACACCGGGGAGCTGTTTTTT. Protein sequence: CASSSDTLNTGELFF.

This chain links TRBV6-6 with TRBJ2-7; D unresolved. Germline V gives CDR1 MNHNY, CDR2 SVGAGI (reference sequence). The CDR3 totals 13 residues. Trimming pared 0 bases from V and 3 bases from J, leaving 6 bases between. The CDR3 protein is CASSYSTFYEQYF. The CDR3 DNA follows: TGTGCCAGCAGTTACTCGACATTCTACGAGCAGTACTTC.

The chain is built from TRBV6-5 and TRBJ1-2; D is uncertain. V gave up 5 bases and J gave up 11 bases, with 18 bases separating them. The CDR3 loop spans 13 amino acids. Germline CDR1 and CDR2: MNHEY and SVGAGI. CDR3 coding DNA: TGTGCCAGCAGTCCGGTCGGGAGCGATTGGTACACCTTC. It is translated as CASSPVGSDWYTF.

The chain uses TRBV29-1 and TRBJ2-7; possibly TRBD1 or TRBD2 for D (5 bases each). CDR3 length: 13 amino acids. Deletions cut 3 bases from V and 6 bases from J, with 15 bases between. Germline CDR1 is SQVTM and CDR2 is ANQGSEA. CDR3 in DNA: TGCAGCGTTGATGAGGGGTCCCCTCCCGAGCAGTACTTC. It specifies CSVDEGSPPEQYF.

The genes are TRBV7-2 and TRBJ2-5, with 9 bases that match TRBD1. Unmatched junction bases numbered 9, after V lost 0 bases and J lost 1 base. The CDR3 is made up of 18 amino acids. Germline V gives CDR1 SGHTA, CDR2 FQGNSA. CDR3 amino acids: CASSLARGQGELQETQYF. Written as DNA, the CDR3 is TGTGCCAGCAGCTTAGCGAGGGGACAGGGCGAACTCCAAGAGACCCAGTACTTC. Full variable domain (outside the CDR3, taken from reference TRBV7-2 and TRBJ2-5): GAGVSQSPSNKVTEKGKDVELRCDPISGHTALYWYRQSLGQGLEFLIYFQGNSAPDKSGLPSDRFSAERTGGSVSTLTIQRTQQEDSAVYLCASSLARGQGELQETQYFGPGTRLLVL.

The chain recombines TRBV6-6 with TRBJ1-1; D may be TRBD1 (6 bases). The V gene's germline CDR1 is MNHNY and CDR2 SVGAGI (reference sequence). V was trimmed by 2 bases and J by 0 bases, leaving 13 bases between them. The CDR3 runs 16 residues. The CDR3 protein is CASSYGFGGMNTEAFF. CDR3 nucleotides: TGTGCCAGCAGTTACGGATTTGGGGGCATGAACACTGAAGCTTTCTTT.

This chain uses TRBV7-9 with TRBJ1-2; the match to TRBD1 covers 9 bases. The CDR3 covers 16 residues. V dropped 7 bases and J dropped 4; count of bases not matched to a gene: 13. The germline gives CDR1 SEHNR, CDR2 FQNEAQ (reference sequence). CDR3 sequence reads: CASTHNRDRVLYGYTF. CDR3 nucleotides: TGTGCCAGCACCCATAACCGGGACAGGGTACTCTATGGCTACACCTTC.

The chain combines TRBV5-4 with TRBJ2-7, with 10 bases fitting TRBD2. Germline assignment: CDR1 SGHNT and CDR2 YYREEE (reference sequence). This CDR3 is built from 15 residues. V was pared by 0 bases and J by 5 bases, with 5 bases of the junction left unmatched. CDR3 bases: TGTGCCAGCAGCTTGGGAACTAGCGGGATGAACGAGCAGTACTTC. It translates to CASSLGTSGMNEQYF.

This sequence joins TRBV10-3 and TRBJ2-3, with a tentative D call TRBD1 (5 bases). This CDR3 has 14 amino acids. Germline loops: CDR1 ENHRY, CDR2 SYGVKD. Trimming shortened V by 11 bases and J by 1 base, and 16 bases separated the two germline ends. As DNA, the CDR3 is TGTGCCCTACAGGCTGCTGGGGGCACAGATACGCAGTATTTT. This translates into CALQAAGGTDTQYF.

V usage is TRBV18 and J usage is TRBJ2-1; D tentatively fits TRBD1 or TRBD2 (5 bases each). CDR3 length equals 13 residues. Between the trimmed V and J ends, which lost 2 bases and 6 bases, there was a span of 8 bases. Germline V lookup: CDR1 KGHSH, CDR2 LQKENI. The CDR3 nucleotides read TGTGCCAGCTCACCAAGAGGGGTCAATGAGCAGTTCTTC. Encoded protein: CASSPRGVNEQFF.